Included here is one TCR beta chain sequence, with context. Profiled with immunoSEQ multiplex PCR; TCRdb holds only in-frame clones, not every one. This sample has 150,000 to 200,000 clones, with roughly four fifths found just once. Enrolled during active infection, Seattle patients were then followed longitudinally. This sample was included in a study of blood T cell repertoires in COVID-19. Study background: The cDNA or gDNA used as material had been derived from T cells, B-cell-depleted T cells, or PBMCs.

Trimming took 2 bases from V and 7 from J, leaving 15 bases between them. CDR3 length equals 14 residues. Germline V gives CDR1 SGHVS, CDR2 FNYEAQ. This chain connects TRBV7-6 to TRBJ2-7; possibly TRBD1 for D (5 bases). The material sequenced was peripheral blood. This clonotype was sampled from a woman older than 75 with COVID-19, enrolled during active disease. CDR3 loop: CASSLPTTSGEQYF. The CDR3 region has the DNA TGTGCCAGCAGCTTACCGACGACCTCAGGGGAGCAGTACTTC.